This T cell receptor (beta chain) was observed in a study of blood T cell repertoires in COVID-19. Across the whole study: The study drew acute and convalescent COVID-19 samples from the United States, Italy and Spain. The analysed material was cDNA or gDNA that came from T cells, B-cell-depleted T cells, or PBMCs.

Original handling: Reference gene primer amplification gave nucleated cell count estimates. The repertoire was sequenced with immunoSEQ multiplex PCR; TCRdb's copy has only in-frame clones and lacks some. V, J and clone size were drawn from that table, and D and trimming were deduced from the DNA. The repertoire includes tens of thousands of clones, about 88% of them detected once, and roughly an eighth sits in the top ten. The ends lost 5 bases at V and 9 bases at J; junction bases unmatched: 7. Germline V gene lookup returns CDR1 SEHNR and CDR2 FQNEAQ (reference sequence). The CDR3 covers 14 residues.

Material: peripheral blood. The chain combines TRBV7-9 with TRBJ1-6; TRBD1 aligns across 7 bases. The origin of this receptor is a human donor with active COVID-19. The donor label of this sample is uncertain. In DNA form, the CDR3 reads TGTGCCAGCAGCCTTGGACAGGATAGTTCACCCCTCCACTTT. It codes for CASSLGQDSSPLHF.